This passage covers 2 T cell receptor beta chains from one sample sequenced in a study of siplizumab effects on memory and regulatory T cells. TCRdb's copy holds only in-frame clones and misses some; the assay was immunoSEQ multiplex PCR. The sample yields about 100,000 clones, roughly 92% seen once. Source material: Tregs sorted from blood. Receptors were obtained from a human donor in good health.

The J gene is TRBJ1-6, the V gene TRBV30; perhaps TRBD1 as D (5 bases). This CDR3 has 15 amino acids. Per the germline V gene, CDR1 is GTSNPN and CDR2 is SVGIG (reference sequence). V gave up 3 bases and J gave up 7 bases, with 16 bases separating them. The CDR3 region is CAWSRRRTYNSPLHF. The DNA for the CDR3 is TGTGCCTGGAGCCGTAGGAGGACATACAATTCACCCCTCCACTTT.

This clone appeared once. CDR3: CASSLRGGADRRETQYF. The CDR3 DNA reads as TGTGCCAGCAGCTTAAGAGGGGGGGCCGACCGTCGGGAGACCCAGTACTTC. The chain carries TRBV7-3 and TRBJ2-5, with a possible D match to TRBD2 (7 bases). This CDR3 comprises 17 residues. With 1 base removed from V and 5 bases from J, the gap between germline ends came to 20 bases. Germline V gene sequence: CDR1 SGHTA, CDR2 FQGTGA.